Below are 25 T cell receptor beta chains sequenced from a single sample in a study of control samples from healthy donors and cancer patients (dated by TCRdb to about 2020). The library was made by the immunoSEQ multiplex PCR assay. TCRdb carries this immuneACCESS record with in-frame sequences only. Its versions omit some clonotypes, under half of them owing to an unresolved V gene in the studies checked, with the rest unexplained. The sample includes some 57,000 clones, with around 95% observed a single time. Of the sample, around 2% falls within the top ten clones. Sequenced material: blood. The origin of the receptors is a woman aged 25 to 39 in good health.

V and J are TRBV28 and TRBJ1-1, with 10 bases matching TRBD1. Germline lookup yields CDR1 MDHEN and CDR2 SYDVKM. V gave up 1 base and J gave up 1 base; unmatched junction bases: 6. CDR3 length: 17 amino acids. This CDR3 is CASSLSQDRGWNTEAFF. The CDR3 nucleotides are TGTGCCAGCAGTTTATCCCAGGACAGGGGGTGGAACACTGAAGCTTTCTTT. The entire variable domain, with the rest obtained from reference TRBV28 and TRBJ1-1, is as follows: DVKVTQSSRYLVKRTGEKVFLECVQDMDHENMFWYRQDPGLGLRLIYFSYDVKMKEKGDIPEGYSVSREKKERFSLILESASTNQTSMYLCASSLSQDRGWNTEAFFGQGTRLTVV.

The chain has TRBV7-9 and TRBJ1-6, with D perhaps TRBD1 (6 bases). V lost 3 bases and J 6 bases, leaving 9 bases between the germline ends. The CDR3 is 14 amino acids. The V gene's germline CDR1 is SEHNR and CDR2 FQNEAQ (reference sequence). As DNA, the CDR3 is TGTGCCAGCAGCTTGGGGGGGCTTAATTCACCCCTCCACTTT. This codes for CASSLGGLNSPLHF. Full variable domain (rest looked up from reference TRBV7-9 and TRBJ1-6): DTGVSQNPRHKITKRGQNVTFRCDPISEHNRLYWYRQTLGQGPEFLTYFQNEAQLEKSRLLSDRFSAERPKGSFSTLEIQRTEQGDSAMYLCASSLGGLNSPLHFGNGTRLTVT.

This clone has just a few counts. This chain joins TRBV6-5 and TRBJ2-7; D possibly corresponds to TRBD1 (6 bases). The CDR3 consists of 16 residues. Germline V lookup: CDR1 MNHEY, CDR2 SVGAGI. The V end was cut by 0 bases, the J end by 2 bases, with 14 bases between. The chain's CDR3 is CASSYSSGDTAYEQYF. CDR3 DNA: TGTGCCAGCAGTTACTCGTCAGGGGACACAGCCTACGAGCAGTACTTC.

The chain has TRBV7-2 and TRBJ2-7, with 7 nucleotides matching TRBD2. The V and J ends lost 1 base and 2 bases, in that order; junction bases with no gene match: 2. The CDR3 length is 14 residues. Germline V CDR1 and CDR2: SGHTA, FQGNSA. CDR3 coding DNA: TGTGCCAGCAGCTTAGGTCTAGCGGCCTACGAGCAGTACTTC. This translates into CASSLGLAAYEQYF. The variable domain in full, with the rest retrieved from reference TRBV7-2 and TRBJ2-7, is GAGVSQSPSNKVTEKGKDVELRCDPISGHTALYWYRQSLGQGLEFLIYFQGNSAPDKSGLPSDRFSAERTGGSVSTLTIQRTQQEDSAVYLCASSLGLAAYEQYFGPGTRLTVT.

The CDR3 spells CASSQLTDLQETQYF. The CDR3 DNA is TGTGCCAGCAGTCAATTGACAGACCTACAAGAGACCCAGTACTTC. This chain uses TRBV6-1 with TRBJ2-5; tentatively, D is TRBD1 (5 bases). The germline gives CDR1 MNHNS, CDR2 SASEGT. This CDR3 spans 15 amino acids. Trimming removed 5 bases at V and 2 bases at J, with 15 bases between.

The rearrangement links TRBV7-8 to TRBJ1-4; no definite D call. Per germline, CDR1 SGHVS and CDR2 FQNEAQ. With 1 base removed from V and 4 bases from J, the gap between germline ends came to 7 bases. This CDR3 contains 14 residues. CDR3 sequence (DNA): TGTGCCAGCAGCTTAGATCGCGGTAATGAAAAACTGTTTTTT. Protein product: CASSLDRGNEKLFF.

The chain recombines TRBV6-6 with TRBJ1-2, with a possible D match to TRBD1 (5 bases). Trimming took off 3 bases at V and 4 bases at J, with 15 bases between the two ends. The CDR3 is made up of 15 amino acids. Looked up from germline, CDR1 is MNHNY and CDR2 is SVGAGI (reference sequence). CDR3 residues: CASSYTPDSSYGYTF. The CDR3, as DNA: TGTGCCAGCAGTTATACCCCTGACAGTTCCTATGGCTACACCTTC.

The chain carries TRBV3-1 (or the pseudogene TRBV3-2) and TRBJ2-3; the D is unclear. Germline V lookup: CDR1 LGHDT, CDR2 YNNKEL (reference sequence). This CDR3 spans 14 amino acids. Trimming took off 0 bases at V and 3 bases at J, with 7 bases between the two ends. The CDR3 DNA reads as TGTGCCAGCAGCCAAGATGCGGCGACAGATACGCAGTATTTT. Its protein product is CASSQDAATDTQYF.

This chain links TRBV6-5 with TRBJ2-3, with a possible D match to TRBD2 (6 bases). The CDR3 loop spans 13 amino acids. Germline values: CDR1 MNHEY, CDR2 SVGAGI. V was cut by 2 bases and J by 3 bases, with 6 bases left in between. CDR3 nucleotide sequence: TGTGCCAGCAGTTACGGGAGGACAGATACGCAGTATTTT. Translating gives CASSYGRTDTQYF.

The CDR3 nucleotides read TGTGCCAGCAGTTTAACGCGTGGAGGGCAGGGCTACACCTTC. Its translation: CASSLTRGGQGYTF. The J gene is TRBJ1-2, the V gene TRBV27; D remains ambiguous. The V gene's germline CDR1 is MNHEY and CDR2 SMNVEV (reference sequence). V was shortened by 2 bases and J by 8 bases, with 15 bases between the two germline ends. The CDR3 spans 14 residues.

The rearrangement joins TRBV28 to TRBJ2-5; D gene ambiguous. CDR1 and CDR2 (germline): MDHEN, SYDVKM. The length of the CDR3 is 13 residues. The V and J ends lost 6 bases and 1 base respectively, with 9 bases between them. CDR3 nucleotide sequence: TGTGCCAGCAGAACTGGTACCCAAGAGACCCAGTACTTC. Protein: CASRTGTQETQYF.

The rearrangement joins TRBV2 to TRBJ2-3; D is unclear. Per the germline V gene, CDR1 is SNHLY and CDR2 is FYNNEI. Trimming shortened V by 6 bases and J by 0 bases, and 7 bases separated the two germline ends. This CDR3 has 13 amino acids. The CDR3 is CASRAESTDTQYF. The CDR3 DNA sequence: TGTGCCAGCAGGGCGGAAAGCACAGATACGCAGTATTTT.

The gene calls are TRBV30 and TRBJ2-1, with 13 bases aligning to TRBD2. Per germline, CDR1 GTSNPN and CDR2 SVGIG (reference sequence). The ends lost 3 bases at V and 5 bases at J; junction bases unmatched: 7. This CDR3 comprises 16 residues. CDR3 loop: CAWSSELAGGHNEQFF. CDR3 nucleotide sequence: TGTGCCTGGAGCAGCGAACTAGCGGGAGGGCACAATGAGCAGTTCTTC.

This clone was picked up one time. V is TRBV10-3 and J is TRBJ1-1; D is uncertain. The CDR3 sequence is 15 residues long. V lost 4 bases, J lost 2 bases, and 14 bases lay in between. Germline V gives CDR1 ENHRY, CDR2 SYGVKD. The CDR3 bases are TGTGCCATCAGTGGGGAATCGGCGGCAAACACTGAAGCTTTCTTT. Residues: CAISGESAANTEAFF.

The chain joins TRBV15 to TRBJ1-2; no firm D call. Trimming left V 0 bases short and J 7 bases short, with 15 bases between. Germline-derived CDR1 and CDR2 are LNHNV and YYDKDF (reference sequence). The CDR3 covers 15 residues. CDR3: CATSRDQITWGGYTF. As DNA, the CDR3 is TGTGCCACCAGCAGAGATCAGATAACCTGGGGTGGCTACACCTTC.

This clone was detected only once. The CDR3 protein is CASSFLSAYNEQFF. The CDR3 bases are TGCGCCAGCAGCTTTTTATCGGCCTACAATGAGCAGTTCTTC. The chain uses TRBV5-1 and TRBJ2-1; D gene uncertain. Trimming stripped 2 bases from V and 2 bases from J, with 8 bases between. The length of the CDR3 is 14 residues. Germline V gives CDR1 SGHRS, CDR2 YFSETQ. The full variable domain, with the rest looked up from reference TRBV5-1 and TRBJ2-1, is KAGVTQTPRYLIKTRGQQVTLSCSPISGHRSVSWYQQTPGQGLQFLFEYFSETQRNKGNFPGRFSGRQFSNSRSEMNVSTLELGDSALYLCASSFLSAYNEQFFGPGTRLTVL.

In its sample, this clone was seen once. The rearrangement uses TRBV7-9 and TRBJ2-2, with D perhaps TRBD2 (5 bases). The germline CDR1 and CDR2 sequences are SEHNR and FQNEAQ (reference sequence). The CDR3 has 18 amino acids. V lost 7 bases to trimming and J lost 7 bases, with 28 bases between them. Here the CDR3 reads CASTFYPIDYTKGGELFF. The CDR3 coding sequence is TGTGCCAGCACCTTTTACCCGATTGACTACACCAAGGGCGGGGAGCTGTTTTTT.

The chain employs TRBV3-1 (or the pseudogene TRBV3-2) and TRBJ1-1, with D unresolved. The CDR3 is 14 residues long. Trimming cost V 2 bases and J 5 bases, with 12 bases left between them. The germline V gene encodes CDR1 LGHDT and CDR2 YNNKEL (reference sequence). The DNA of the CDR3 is TGTGCCAGCAGCCAAAGGGCTTTTGGGACTGAAGCTTTCTTT. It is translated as CASSQRAFGTEAFF.

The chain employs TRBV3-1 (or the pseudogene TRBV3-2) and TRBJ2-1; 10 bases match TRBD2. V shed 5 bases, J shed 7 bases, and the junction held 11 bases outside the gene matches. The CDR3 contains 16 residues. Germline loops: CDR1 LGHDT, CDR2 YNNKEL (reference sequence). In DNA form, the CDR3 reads TGTGCCAGCAGCGACATAAGCGGGAGGGCCTTTAATGAGCAGTTCTTC. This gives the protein CASSDISGRAFNEQFF.

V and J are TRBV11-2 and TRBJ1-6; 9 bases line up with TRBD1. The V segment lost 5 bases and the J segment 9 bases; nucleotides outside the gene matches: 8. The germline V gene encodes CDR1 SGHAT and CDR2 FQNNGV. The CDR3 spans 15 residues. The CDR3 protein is CASSPPGTGRSPLHF. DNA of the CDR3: TGTGCCAGCAGCCCCCCCGGGACAGGGCGTTCACCCCTCCACTTT.

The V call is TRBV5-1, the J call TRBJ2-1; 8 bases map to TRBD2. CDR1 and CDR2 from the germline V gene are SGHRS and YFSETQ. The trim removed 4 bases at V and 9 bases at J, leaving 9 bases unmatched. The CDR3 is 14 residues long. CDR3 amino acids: CASSGTGTRGEQFF. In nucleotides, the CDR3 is TGCGCCAGCAGCGGTACCGGGACTAGGGGTGAGCAGTTCTTC.

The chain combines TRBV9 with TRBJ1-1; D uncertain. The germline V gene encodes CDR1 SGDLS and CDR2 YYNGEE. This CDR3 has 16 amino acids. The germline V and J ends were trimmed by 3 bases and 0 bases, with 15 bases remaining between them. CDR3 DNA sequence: TGTGCCAGCAGCGCCTCTCGGACCGAGATGAACACTGAAGCTTTCTTT. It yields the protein CASSASRTEMNTEAFF.

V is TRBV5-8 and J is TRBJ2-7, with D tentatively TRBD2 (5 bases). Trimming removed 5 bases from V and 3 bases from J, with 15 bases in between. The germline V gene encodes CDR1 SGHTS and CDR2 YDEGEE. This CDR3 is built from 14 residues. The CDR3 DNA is TGTGCCAGCAGTTACCGGGATTACCACTACGAGCAGTACTTC. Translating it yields CASSYRDYHYEQYF. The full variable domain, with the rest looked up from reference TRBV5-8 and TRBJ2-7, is EAGVTQSPTHLIKTRGQQATLRCSPISGHTSVYWYQQALGLGLQFLLWYDEGEERNRGNFPPRFSGRQFPNYSSELNVNALELEDSALYLCASSYRDYHYEQYFGPGTRLTVT.

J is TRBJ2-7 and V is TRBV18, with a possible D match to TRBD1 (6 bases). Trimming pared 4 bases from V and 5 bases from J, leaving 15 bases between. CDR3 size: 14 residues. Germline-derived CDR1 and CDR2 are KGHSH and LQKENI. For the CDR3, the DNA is TGTGCCAGCTCACTTGACAGGTCGTGGGACGAGCAGTACTTC. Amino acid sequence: CASSLDRSWDEQYF.

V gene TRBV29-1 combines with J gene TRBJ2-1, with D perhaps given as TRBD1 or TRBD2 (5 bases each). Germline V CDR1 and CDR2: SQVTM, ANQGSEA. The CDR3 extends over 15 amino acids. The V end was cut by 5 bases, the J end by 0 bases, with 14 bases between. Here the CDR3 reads CSVNRDASSYNEQFF. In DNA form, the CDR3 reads TGCAGCGTTAACCGGGACGCCAGCTCCTACAATGAGCAGTTCTTC.